A selection of T cell receptor beta chains follows, all from one sample in a study of T-cell memory formation after mild COVID-19. TCRdb processed the 5' RACE reads anew with MiXCR; each CDR3 protein has one entry. The profile shows tens of thousands of distinct CDR3 sequences, under 25% of them singletons. The specimen was PBMCs or a T cell subset sorted from them (not recorded which). The receptors derive from an adult who had mild COVID-19 (a few samples of this study predate the infection). Cell type and time point are not known. Both conserved end residues are part of each CDR3. D genes are given only for firm matches. Expanded clones are given a class, and other clones once, few, many or no size at all.

>few|TRBJ1-1|.|TRBV20-1
TGCAGTGCTAGAGACCCCCGGGGGAGGGGTTCGGGGAACACTGAAGCTTTCTTT
CSARDPRGRGSGNTEAFF
>many|TRBJ1-6|TRBD1|TRBV6-6
TGTGCCAGCAGTTACTCTCCGAGACAGGGGGATTCACCCCTCCACTTT
CASSYSPRQGDSPLHF
>many|TRBJ2-3|.|TRBV7-2
TGTGCCAGCAGCGCGTACAGGGTGGATACGCAGTATTTT
CASSAYRVDTQYF
>many|TRBJ1-1|TRBD1|TRBV7-2
TGTGCCAGCAGCTTAAGGGGGCCGGGGGACACTGAAGCTTTCTTT
CASSLRGPGDTEAFF
>many|TRBJ2-1|.|TRBV30
TGTGCCTGGAGTGTCCTCGGAGACAGAACCTACAATGAGCAGTTCTTC
CAWSVLGDRTYNEQFF
>.|TRBJ2-1|.|TRBV30
TGTGCCTGGAGCGCGGAGCTACGTGGGGGGCAGTTCTTC
CAWSAELRGGQFF
>few|TRBJ1-5|.|TRBV3-2
TGTGCCAGCAGCCAAGAGGGTGGGGTCCAGGGGACTTATCAGCCCCAGCATTTT
CASSQEGGVQGTYQPQHF
>.|TRBJ2-1|.|TRBV6-2/TRBV6-3
TGTGCCAGCAGTTACTCGGACGGGAATGAGCAGTTCTTC
CASSYSDGNEQFF
>many|TRBJ2-1|TRBD2|TRBV20-1
TGCAGTGCCCACAGCCACGGGACATCTTCTAGCGGGAAGTACAATGAGCAGTTCTTC
CSAHSHGTSSSGKYNEQFF
>.|TRBJ2-1|.|TRBV7-8
TGTGCCAGCAGCAACAGCGGCAATGAGCAGTTCTTC
CASSNSGNEQFF
>many|TRBJ1-6|.|TRBV12-3/TRBV12-4
TGTGCCAGCAGTCCCCGGGTCGACTATAATTCACCCCTCCACTTT
CASSPRVDYNSPLHF
>many|TRBJ2-3|.|TRBV20-1
TGCAGTGCTAGACCACGACAGCTTACCACAGATACGCAGTATTTT
CSARPRQLTTDTQYF
>many|TRBJ2-3|.|TRBV30
TGTGCCTGGGGACCCAGGGGCGCAGATACGCAGTATTTT
CAWGPRGADTQYF
>few|TRBJ2-1|.|TRBV20-1
TGCAGTGCTAGGCCCCCCTCCTACAATGAGCAGTTCTTC
CSARPPSYNEQFF
>many|TRBJ2-1|TRBD2|TRBV12-3/TRBV12-4
TGTGCCAGCAGGTCCGGGACTAGCGGGGGGAGCTCCTACAATGAGCAGTTCTTC
CASRSGTSGGSSYNEQFF
>many|TRBJ1-2|.|TRBV14
TGTGCCAGCAGCCAAGATCTCCCAGCCTATGGCTACACCTTC
CASSQDLPAYGYTF
>.|TRBJ2-7|TRBD2|TRBV12-3/TRBV12-4
TGTGCCAGCAGTTCCCTAGCGGGGGGCATCACAGGGTACGAGCAGTACTTC
CASSSLAGGITGYEQYF
>many|TRBJ2-3|.|TRBV6-5
TGTGCCAGCAGTACCTTCCTGGGGGGGGGCGGCACAGATACGCAGTATTTT
CASSTFLGGGGTDTQYF
>.|TRBJ2-1|TRBD2|TRBV27
TGTGCCAGCAGGTGGACTAGCGGAGTTTACAATGAGCAGTTCTTC
CASRWTSGVYNEQFF
>.|TRBJ2-3|.|TRBV12-3/TRBV12-4
TGTGCCAGCATCTCCGGTTGGGGTTCAAGCACAGATACGCAGTATTTT
CASISGWGSSTDTQYF
>many|TRBJ1-2|.|TRBV6-5
TGTGCCAGCAGCCCGGACAGAATCTATGGCTACACCTTC
CASSPDRIYGYTF
>many|TRBJ2-1|TRBD2|TRBV5-1
TGCGCCAGCAGCTTGGGGTCTAGCGGGAGTTTCGATGAGCAGTTCTTC
CASSLGSSGSFDEQFF
>.|TRBJ2-3|TRBD1|TRBV23-1
TGCGCCAGCAGTCAAAAGACAGGGTGGGCAGATACGCAGTATTTT
CASSQKTGWADTQYF
>many|TRBJ2-1|TRBD2|TRBV4-3
TGCGCCAGCAGCTTTGACCCGGGACTAGCTCGTGAGCAGTTCTTC
CASSFDPGLAREQFF
>.|TRBJ2-1|TRBD2|TRBV7-3
TGTGCCAGCAGCGCACTAGCGGGAGACTACAATGAGCAGTTCTTC
CASSALAGDYNEQFF
>many|TRBJ2-7|TRBD2|TRBV7-9
TGTGCCAGCAGCTCGGGGGGAGGGACCTACGAGCAGTACTTC
CASSSGGGTYEQYF
>many|TRBJ2-2|TRBD1|TRBV24-1
TGTGCCACCAGTTTGGGACAGGGAAGCACCGGGGAGCTGTTTTTT
CATSLGQGSTGELFF
>.|TRBJ2-5|.|TRBV5-5
TGTGCCAGCAGCTTAGAGCAGGGAGACGCAGAGACCCAGTACTTC
CASSLEQGDAETQYF
>.|TRBJ2-3|.|TRBV19
TGTGCCAGTAGTATTGGGGGCCGTATCGATACGCAGTATTTT
CASSIGGRIDTQYF
>many|TRBJ2-6|TRBD1|TRBV18
TGTGCCAGCTCAAAAATTGACAGGGGCTCTGGGGCCAACGTCCTGACTTTC
CASSKIDRGSGANVLTF
>many|TRBJ2-7|TRBD1|TRBV20-1
TGCAGTGCCCCAAGGGGGACAGGGGGCTCCTACGAGCAGTACTTC
CSAPRGTGGSYEQYF
>many|TRBJ2-3|.|TRBV6-6
TGTGCCAGCAGCAACACAGATACGCAGTATTTT
CASSNTDTQYF
>many|TRBJ2-5|TRBD2|TRBV4-3
TGCGCCAGCTCACTTTCTAGCGGGGCCAACCAAGAGACCCAGTACTTC
CASSLSSGANQETQYF
>many|TRBJ1-2|TRBD1|TRBV12-3/TRBV12-4
TGTGCCAGCGCCGGGACAGGGGTCGGCTACACCTTC
CASAGTGVGYTF
>many|TRBJ2-1|TRBD2|TRBV5-1
TGCGCCAGCAGCTCTGGACTAGCGGGGGCCCCCAATGAGCAGTTCTTC
CASSSGLAGAPNEQFF
>many|TRBJ2-7|TRBD2|TRBV5-1
TGCGCCAGCAGCCCTGGTGGGACTAGCGGGGGTTACGAGCAGTACTTC
CASSPGGTSGGYEQYF
>many|TRBJ2-2|.|TRBV7-3
TGTGCCAGCAGCTTAGGCGGGGAGCCCCCCCGGGAGCTGTTTTTT
CASSLGGEPPRELFF
>.|TRBJ2-2|TRBD2|TRBV7-3
TGTGCCAGCAGCTTAGCGGGGGGGCCCGGGGAGCTGTTTTTT
CASSLAGGPGELFF
>few|TRBJ1-5|.|TRBV28
TGTGCCAGCAGTTTCGCCAAGAATCAGCCCCAGCATTTT
CASSFAKNQPQHF
>many|TRBJ1-1|.|TRBV5-1
TGCGCCAGCAGCTTGGAGGTGGGGGCAAGCACTGAAGCTTTCTTT
CASSLEVGASTEAFF
>many|TRBJ2-3|.|TRBV18
TGTGCCAGCTCAACGGACTATTCCAGCACAGATACGCAGTATTTT
CASSTDYSSTDTQYF
>.|TRBJ1-1|.|TRBV6-5
TGTGCCAGCAGTTACTCAACAACTGAAGCTTTCTTT
CASSYSTTEAFF
>.|TRBJ2-3|.|TRBV7-8
TGTGCCAGCAGCTTAGTGGGGGGTAGCACAGATACGCAGTATTTT
CASSLVGGSTDTQYF
>many|TRBJ2-2|.|TRBV12-3/TRBV12-4
TGTGCCAGCGCGAGCAGGAACACCGGGGAGCTGTTTTTT
CASASRNTGELFF
>many|TRBJ2-5|.|TRBV7-8
TGTGCCAGCAGCGACGACCGAATCCAAGAGACCCAGTACTTC
CASSDDRIQETQYF
>many|TRBJ2-7|.|TRBV7-9
TGTGCCAGCAGCGCTGGGACCAGCTACGAGCAGTACTTC
CASSAGTSYEQYF
>.|TRBJ1-2|.|TRBV27
TGTGCCAGCAGTCTAAGGTTCGGGGTTTATGGCTACACCTTC
CASSLRFGVYGYTF
>.|TRBJ1-1|.|TRBV12-3/TRBV12-4
TGTGCCAGCAGTTTAGGGCACTTTGAAGCTTTCTTT
CASSLGHFEAFF
>many|TRBJ1-2|.|TRBV12-3/TRBV12-4
TGTGCCAGCAGGGACGGACGGACCTATGGCTACACCTTC
CASRDGRTYGYTF
>many|TRBJ2-3|TRBD2|TRBV7-8
TGTGCCAGCAGCACCCTTATGACTAGCGGGAGGCCCCCAGATACGCAGTATTTT
CASSTLMTSGRPPDTQYF
>many|TRBJ1-1|.|TRBV12-3/TRBV12-4
TGTGCCAGCAGTTTCACATTGTTCACTGAAGCTTTCTTT
CASSFTLFTEAFF
>many|TRBJ2-7|.|TRBV7-2
TGTGCCAGCAGCCCCCTCTACGAGCAGTACTTC
CASSPLYEQYF
>many|TRBJ1-5|.|TRBV12-3/TRBV12-4
TGTGCCAGCCGCTCCCAAGGGGGAGGTGTTGGCAATCAGCCCCAGCATTTT
CASRSQGGGVGNQPQHF
>many|TRBJ2-5|TRBD2|TRBV7-9
TGTGCCAGCAGCTTAGGGCTAGCGGGAACACAAGAGACCCAGTACTTC
CASSLGLAGTQETQYF
>many|TRBJ2-7|TRBD1|TRBV6-5
TGTGCCAGCAGACGACAGGGTTACTACGAGCAGTACTTC
CASRRQGYYEQYF
>many|TRBJ1-2|TRBD1|TRBV5-1
TGCGCCAGCAGCTCTTTAGGGGACAGCACCTATGGCTACACCTTC
CASSSLGDSTYGYTF
>many|TRBJ1-1|.|TRBV12-3/TRBV12-4
TGTGCCAGCAGTCTTCGTTCGAACACTGAAGCTTTCTTT
CASSLRSNTEAFF
>many|TRBJ1-6|.|TRBV12-3/TRBV12-4
TGTGCCAGCAGTTTAGACAGCAGCTCCTATAATTCACCCCTCCACTTT
CASSLDSSSYNSPLHF
>many|TRBJ2-5|.|TRBV12-5
TGTGCTAGTGGTTTGGGGGGTGAAGGAGAGACCCAGTACTTC
CASGLGGEGETQYF